Below, 30 T cell receptor beta chains from the same sample are listed, as sequenced in a study of T cell responses to AZD1222 COVID-19 vaccine (dated by TCRdb to the early 2020s). Libraries were made using the immunoSEQ multiplex PCR assay. TCRdb mirrors the immuneACCESS table, restricted to in-frame sequences. Some clones are absent from its copies; in checked studies, under half trace to an unresolved V gene, and the reason for the others is unknown. This sample lists over 75,000 clones; 70% to 90% were detected once. The ten biggest clones cover under 14% of the sample. The time point label on this specimen signifies: about 28 days (+/-7) after the second vaccine dose. The input for sequencing was peripheral blood, taken 28 days after the second AZD1222 dose. These receptors all stem from an adult who received the AZD1222 COVID-19 vaccine.

This chain links TRBV7-8 with TRBJ2-1, with 11 bases lining up with TRBD2. The germline V gene encodes CDR1 SGHVS and CDR2 FQNEAQ. The CDR3 spans 14 residues. J gave up 6 bases and V 6 bases, and 4 bases lay outside the gene matches. This CDR3 reads CASRGLAGGNEQFF. The CDR3 nucleotides read TGTGCCAGCAGGGGGCTAGCGGGGGGCAATGAGCAGTTCTTC. The full variable domain, in which reference TRBV7-8 and TRBJ2-1 provide the parts outside the CDR3, is GAGVSQSPRYKVAKRGQDVALRCDPISGHVSLFWYQQALGQGPEFLTYFQNEAQLDKSGLPSDRFFAERPEGSVSTLKIQRTQQEDSAVYLCASRGLAGGNEQFFGPGTRLTVL.

The chain joins TRBV6-5 to TRBJ2-3, with D maybe TRBD2 (6 bases). V lost 6 bases to trimming and J lost 12 bases, with 16 bases between them. The CDR3 is 12 amino acids. CDR1 and CDR2 (germline): MNHEY, SVGAGI. The DNA of the CDR3 is TGTGCCAGCAGCTCTACCGGAGGGGCTCAGTATTTT. It yields the protein CASSSTGGAQYF.

V gene TRBV9 combines with J gene TRBJ2-7; 9 bases align to TRBD1. The CDR3 is 14 amino acids. In germline, CDR1 is SGDLS, CDR2 YYNGEE. The ends lost 4 bases at V and 3 bases at J; junction bases unmatched: 5. The CDR3 protein is CASSTGQGFYEQYF. CDR3 nucleotides: TGTGCCAGCAGCACCGGACAGGGGTTCTACGAGCAGTACTTC.

The chain is built from TRBV13 and TRBJ1-2; no definite D call. With 0 bases removed from V and 2 bases from J, the gap between germline ends came to 7 bases. Germline-derived CDR1 and CDR2 are PRHDT and FYEKMQ (reference sequence). CDR3 size: 14 residues. CDR3 bases: TGTGCCAGCAGCTTAGGCCCGGGGAACTATGGCTACACCTTC. Its protein product is CASSLGPGNYGYTF.

Only one count was recorded for this clone. J is TRBJ2-1 and V is TRBV4-3; D ambiguous. CDR3 size: 13 residues. Germline loops: CDR1 LGHNA, CDR2 YSLEER. V was clipped by 0 bases and J by 6 bases, with 6 bases between them. The CDR3 region is CASSQERRNEQFF. CDR3 nucleotides: TGCGCCAGCAGCCAAGAGAGGCGCAATGAGCAGTTCTTC.

This chain connects TRBV4-2 to TRBJ2-7, with 7 positions matching TRBD2. CDR3 size: 17 residues. The germline gives CDR1 LGHNA, CDR2 YNFKEQ. Unmatched junction bases numbered 10, after V lost 1 base and J lost 1 base. The CDR3 reads CASSQVGRQGGSYEQYF. The CDR3 DNA follows: TGTGCCAGCAGCCAAGTGGGGCGCCAGGGAGGGTCCTACGAGCAGTACTTC.

This chain links TRBV6-5 with TRBJ1-2; the D is unclear. Germline-derived CDR1 and CDR2 are MNHEY and SVGAGI. The CDR3 totals 14 residues. V was trimmed by 4 bases and J by 2 bases, leaving 11 bases between them. CDR3 nucleotides: TGTGCCAGCAGTTCTTTTTGGCAGAACTATGGCTACACCTTC. As protein: CASSSFWQNYGYTF.

This sequence joins TRBV3-1 (or the pseudogene TRBV3-2) and TRBJ2-7; 7 nucleotides align to TRBD1. The germline CDR1 and CDR2 sequences are LGHDT and YNNKEL (reference sequence). This CDR3 is 13 amino acids long. Losses at the gene ends were 8 bases for V and 5 bases for J; bases not matched to a gene: 9. The CDR3 loop reads CASGAGGRHEQYF. CDR3 sequence (DNA): TGTGCCAGCGGGGCAGGGGGTCGGCACGAGCAGTACTTC.

This chain uses TRBV10-3 with TRBJ2-2; D possibly matches TRBD1 or TRBD2 (5 bases each). V lost 9 bases to trimming and J lost 0 bases, with 20 bases between them. The germline gives CDR1 ENHRY, CDR2 SYGVKD. This CDR3 has 17 amino acids. The CDR3 here is CAINPRGRQTNTGELFF. In nucleotides, the CDR3 is TGTGCCATAAACCCTCGGGGCAGGCAGACGAACACCGGGGAGCTGTTTTTT.

The chain combines TRBV7-6 with TRBJ2-1; 9 bases are shared with TRBD1. Trimming took 5 bases from V and 0 from J; bases not matched to a gene: 2. CDR3 length equals 15 residues. Germline lookup yields CDR1 SGHVS and CDR2 FNYEAQ. Here the CDR3 reads CASSMGQGSYNEQFF. CDR3 nucleotides: TGTGCCAGCAGCATGGGACAGGGCTCCTACAATGAGCAGTTCTTC. The entire variable domain, with the rest obtained from reference TRBV7-6 and TRBJ2-1, is as follows: GAGVSQSPRYKVTKRGQDVALRCDPISGHVSLYWYRQALGQGPEFLTYFNYEAQQDKSGLPNDRFSAERPEGSISTLTIQRTEQRDSAMYRCASSMGQGSYNEQFFGPGTRLTVL.

This clone was recorded a few times. V usage is TRBV27 and J usage is TRBJ2-3, with D possibly being TRBD1 or TRBD2 (6 bases each). Trimming took off 6 bases at V and 6 bases at J, with 10 bases between the two ends. The CDR3 covers 12 residues. Germline V gives CDR1 MNHEY, CDR2 SMNVEV (reference sequence). The CDR3 sequence: CASSRRGDTQYF. The CDR3 DNA is TGTGCCAGCAGCCGGAGGGGGGATACGCAGTATTTT.

The chain recombines TRBV6-5 with TRBJ2-5; D unresolved. Germline CDR1 is MNHEY and CDR2 is SVGAGI. This CDR3 contains 15 residues. V lost 6 bases to trimming and J lost 5 bases, with 19 bases between them. This chain's CDR3 is CASSSYLGSRETQYF. CDR3 nucleotide sequence: TGTGCCAGCAGCTCATACCTAGGGTCCCGGGAGACCCAGTACTTC.

The V and J genes are TRBV15 and TRBJ2-5, with unresolved D. V gave up 3 bases and J gave up 1 base, with 12 bases separating them. Germline assignment: CDR1 LNHNV and CDR2 YYDKDF (reference sequence). The CDR3 has 15 amino acids. The CDR3 here is CATSSPLGIQETQYF. In nucleotides, the CDR3 is TGTGCCACCAGCAGCCCCCTAGGGATCCAAGAGACCCAGTACTTC.

The gene calls are TRBV4-3 and TRBJ2-2; 11 bases are shared with TRBD2. V lost 2 bases and J lost 2; bases outside the gene matches: 4. This CDR3 has 17 residues. Looked up from germline, CDR1 is LGHNA and CDR2 is YSLEER. DNA of the CDR3: TGCGCCAGCAGCCAACTCGGGACTAGCGGAAACACCGGGGAGCTGTTTTTT. It yields the protein CASSQLGTSGNTGELFF.

The chain links TRBV5-4 to TRBJ2-7; weak D call: TRBD2 (6 bases). Looked up from germline, CDR1 is SGHNT and CDR2 is YYREEE (reference sequence). V was shortened by 0 bases and J by 5 bases, with 12 bases between the two germline ends. The CDR3 is 14 residues long. CDR3 in DNA: TGTGCCAGCAGCTTGGGGAGGGCCTCTGACGAGCAGTACTTC. Translated, it gives CASSLGRASDEQYF.

This chain connects TRBV6-5 to TRBJ2-2; 8 nucleotides align to TRBD2. Unmatched junction bases numbered 6, after V lost 1 base and J lost 8 bases. Per the germline V gene, CDR1 is MNHEY and CDR2 is SVGAGI. CDR3 length: 15 amino acids. As DNA, the CDR3 is TGTGCCAGCAGTTACTGGACTAGCTCGTCGGGGGAGCTGTTTTTT. Translating gives CASSYWTSSSGELFF.

The chain employs TRBV7-9 and TRBJ1-6, with no clear D. Per germline, CDR1 SEHNR and CDR2 FQNEAQ (reference sequence). Trimming pared 8 bases from V and 0 bases from J, leaving 17 bases between. The CDR3 sequence is 17 residues long. CDR3 nucleotides: TGTGCCAGCGCCCTGGGGAGCCCTGCCTCCTATAATTCACCCCTCCACTTT. It is translated as CASALGSPASYNSPLHF.

This clone was counted a few times. The genes are TRBV7-2 and TRBJ1-2; 9 bases map to TRBD1. Germline CDR1 and CDR2: SGHTA and FQGNSA. The CDR3 totals 15 residues. V was pared by 2 bases and J by 13 bases, with 14 bases of the junction left unmatched. CDR3 residues: CASSLRAGGDRGFTF. CDR3 DNA sequence: TGTGCCAGCAGCTTACGGGCAGGTGGCGACAGGGGGTTCACCTTC.

This sequence joins TRBV10-3 and TRBJ2-7, with unresolved D. CDR3 size: 12 residues. Germline V gene lookup returns CDR1 ENHRY and CDR2 SYGVKD. Trimming stripped 5 bases from V and 2 bases from J, with 7 bases between. The CDR3 loop reads CAISQKPYEQYF. The DNA of the CDR3 is TGTGCCATCAGTCAAAAACCCTACGAGCAGTACTTC.

This clone was found once. CDR3: CASSLGSPNYGYTF. The CDR3 region has the DNA TGTGCCAGCAGCCTCGGGTCTCCTAACTATGGCTACACCTTC. The genes are TRBV9 and TRBJ1-2; D call uncertain. There are 14 residues in the CDR3. Germline V lookup: CDR1 SGDLS, CDR2 YYNGEE. V lost 4 bases to trimming and J lost 0 bases, with 10 bases between them. Using reference TRBV9 and TRBJ1-2 for the parts outside the CDR3, the full variable domain is DSGVTQTPKHLITATGQRVTLRCSPRSGDLSVYWYQQSLDQGLQFLIQYYNGEERAKGNILERFSAQQFPDLHSELNLSSLELGDSALYFCASSLGSPNYGYTFGSGTRLTVV.

The genes are TRBV3-1 (or the pseudogene TRBV3-2) and TRBJ1-5; 8 bases map to TRBD1. Germline CDR1 is LGHDT and CDR2 is YNNKEL (reference sequence). The CDR3 loop spans 17 amino acids. V lost 1 base, J lost 7 bases, and 12 bases stayed unmatched. The chain's CDR3 is CASSQGVPTGARQPQHF. The CDR3 DNA reads TGTGCCAGCAGCCAAGGAGTTCCGACAGGGGCAAGACAGCCCCAGCATTTT.

The chain carries TRBV4-1 and TRBJ1-6; TRBD1 is a possible D gene (6 bases). V lost 4 bases to trimming and J lost 3 bases, with 7 bases between them. The CDR3 is 14 amino acids. Germline lookup yields CDR1 MGHRA and CDR2 YSYEKL. The CDR3 here is CASSLGHYNSPLHF. The CDR3 DNA reads TGCGCCAGCAGCCTGGGACACTATAATTCACCCCTCCACTTT.

Only one count was recorded for this clone. The chain couples TRBV9 to TRBJ1-6, with D maybe TRBD1 (5 bases). Germline V lookup: CDR1 SGDLS, CDR2 YYNGEE. Trimming took off 9 bases at V and 9 bases at J, with 13 bases between the two ends. The CDR3 loop spans 12 amino acids. The DNA of the CDR3 is TGTGCCACCGGGACGGCGGGTTCACCCCTCCACTTT. This sequence encodes CATGTAGSPLHF.

The chain has TRBV19 and TRBJ2-1, with D tentatively TRBD1 or TRBD2 (5 bases each). The CDR3 is 14 residues long. Germline CDR1 LNHDA, CDR2 SQIVND (reference sequence). Trimming pared 8 bases from V and 4 bases from J, leaving 15 bases between. CDR3 nucleotide sequence: TGTGCCAGTTCTATTGGGACGGTTTACAATGAGCAGTTCTTC. Translating it yields CASSIGTVYNEQFF. Full variable domain (missing parts from reference TRBV19 and TRBJ2-1): DGGITQSPKYLFRKEGQNVTLSCEQNLNHDAMYWYRQDPGQGLRLIYYSQIVNDFQKGDIAEGYSVSREKKESFPLTVTSAQKNPTAFYLCASSIGTVYNEQFFGPGTRLTVL.

This rearrangement joins TRBV6-2 or TRBV6-3 to TRBJ2-2; 11 bases agree with TRBD1. The CDR3 extends over 17 amino acids. CDR1 and CDR2 from the germline V gene are MNHEY and SVGEGT. The V segment lost 2 bases and the J segment 7 bases; nucleotides outside the gene matches: 9. This chain's CDR3 is CASSYPDRGRSGGELFF. CDR3 coding DNA: TGTGCCAGCAGTTACCCGGACAGGGGGCGAAGTGGCGGGGAGCTGTTTTTT.

This chain links TRBV28 with TRBJ1-1; D unresolved. The CDR3 runs 14 residues. V gave up 2 bases and J gave up 7 bases, with 14 bases separating them. Germline V gene data show CDR1 as MDHEN and CDR2 as SYDVKM. In nucleotides, the CDR3 is TGTGCCAGCAGTTTAGGGAGGGCGTTTGTTGAAGCTTTCTTT. Translating it yields CASSLGRAFVEAFF.

The V call is TRBV5-5, the J call TRBJ2-5, with TRBD2 identical over 7 bases. CDR1 is SGHKS, CDR2 YYEKEE, per germline (reference sequence). The J segment lost 2 bases and the V segment lost 4 bases, leaving 5 bases of the junction unmatched. This CDR3 spans 14 amino acids. The DNA of the CDR3 is TGTGCCAGCAGCCGGGGGGTGTCTCAAGAGACCCAGTACTTC. As protein: CASSRGVSQETQYF.

V and J are TRBV3-1 (or the pseudogene TRBV3-2) and TRBJ2-2; unclear D gene. The CDR3 covers 12 residues. V was clipped by 6 bases and J by 2 bases, with 4 bases between them. Germline assignment: CDR1 LGHDT and CDR2 YNNKEL (reference sequence). CDR3 nucleotide sequence: TGTGCCAGCAGTCACAACACCGGGGAGCTGTTTTTT. Residues: CASSHNTGELFF.

The chain employs TRBV18 and TRBJ1-1, with 8 bases fitting TRBD1. This CDR3 spans 15 amino acids. The junction had 3 bases not matched to a gene; V was cut back by 3 bases and J by 0 bases. Germline V gene lookup returns CDR1 KGHSH and CDR2 LQKENI. The CDR3 loop reads CASSPTGVMNTEAFF. The DNA of the CDR3 is TGTGCCAGCTCACCGACAGGGGTTATGAACACTGAAGCTTTCTTT.

This rearrangement joins TRBV28 to TRBJ2-7; 7 nucleotides match TRBD1. Germline values: CDR1 MDHEN, CDR2 SYDVKM. Germline trimming cut 5 bases from V and 4 bases from J; bases unmatched to any gene: 5. The CDR3 is 13 amino acids. The chain's CDR3 is CASSQGDGYEQYF. The CDR3 region has the DNA TGTGCCAGCAGTCAGGGGGACGGTTACGAGCAGTACTTC.